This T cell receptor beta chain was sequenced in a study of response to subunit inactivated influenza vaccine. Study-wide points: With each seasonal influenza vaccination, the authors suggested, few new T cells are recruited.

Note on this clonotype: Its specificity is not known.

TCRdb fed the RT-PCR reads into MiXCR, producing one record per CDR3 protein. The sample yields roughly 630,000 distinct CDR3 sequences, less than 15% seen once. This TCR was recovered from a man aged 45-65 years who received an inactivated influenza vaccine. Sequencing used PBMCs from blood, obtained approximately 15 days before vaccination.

The CDR3 loop reads CASSLPSGSGSDTQYF. CDR3 DNA: TGTGCCAGCAGCTTACCTAGCGGGAGCGGGTCAGATACGCAGTATTTT. The chain employs TRBV7-9 and TRBJ2-3; 10 positions agree with TRBD2. From germline, CDR1 is SEHNR and CDR2 FQNEAQ (reference sequence). The CDR3 extends over 16 amino acids. Losses at the gene ends were 2 bases for V and 4 bases for J; bases not matched to a gene: 6.